The next 18 T cell receptor beta chains were all read from a single sample in a study of blood T cell repertoires in COVID-19. Libraries were prepared by immunoSEQ multiplex PCR; TCRdb keeps only in-frame clonotypes and omits some of them. The sample holds under 200,000 clones; roughly 83% are singletons and the top ten take roughly 13%. Sequencing input: PBMCs or T cells enriched from blood (not recorded which). The receptors here all came from a woman aged 60 to 75 who had recovered from COVID-19.

The chain uses TRBV2 and TRBJ2-2, with D possibly being TRBD2 (6 bases). Germline CDR1 SNHLY, CDR2 FYNNEI. V gave up 8 bases and J gave up 3 bases, with 13 bases separating them. The length of the CDR3 is 14 residues. CDR3 region: CASQPGDYTGELFF. CDR3 nucleotide sequence: TGTGCCAGCCAACCTGGGGACTACACCGGGGAGCTGTTTTTT.

This chain uses TRBV5-4 with TRBJ1-1, with D possibly matching TRBD1 (5 bases). The CDR3 is 14 amino acids. Trimming cost V 1 base and J 2 bases, with 9 bases left between them. CDR1 and CDR2 (germline): SGHNT, YYREEE (reference sequence). CDR3 residues: CASSLIGANTEAFF. CDR3 nucleotides: TGTGCCAGCAGCTTGATAGGGGCTAACACTGAAGCTTTCTTT.

The V and J genes are TRBV5-4 and TRBJ2-5, with 9 bases aligning to TRBD1. This CDR3 has 14 amino acids. J was trimmed by 3 bases and V by 3 bases; bases with no gene match: 3. Germline lookup yields CDR1 SGHNT and CDR2 YYREEE (reference sequence). The CDR3 region is CASSSGTGKETQYF. The CDR3 DNA sequence: TGTGCCAGCAGCTCGGGGACAGGGAAAGAGACCCAGTACTTC.

This clone has a single count. The chain recombines TRBV12-3 or TRBV12-4 with TRBJ2-2; possible D gene TRBD2, 6 bases. V lost 8 bases to trimming and J lost 5 bases, with 12 bases between them. The CDR3 spans 13 residues. CDR3 sequence (DNA): TGTGCCAGCCGCGGAGGGAGTACCGGGGAGCTGTTTTTT. This codes for CASRGGSTGELFF.

The chain uses TRBV7-9 and TRBJ1-1; 7 bases align to TRBD1. There are 14 residues in the CDR3. The V and J ends lost 4 bases and 5 bases, in that order; junction bases with no gene match: 7. Germline V gene data show CDR1 as SEHNR and CDR2 as FQNEAQ (reference sequence). The CDR3 DNA reads TGTGCCAGCAGCTCCTCAGGGGGTCCTACTGAAGCTTTCTTT. This gives the protein CASSSSGGPTEAFF.

The V call is TRBV28, the J call TRBJ2-7; 7 bases line up with TRBD2. CDR3 length: 17 residues. V gave up 6 bases and J gave up 2 bases; unmatched junction bases: 16. Germline V gene lookup returns CDR1 MDHEN and CDR2 SYDVKM. CDR3 sequence: CASSRTLVAGAAYEQYF. The CDR3 DNA follows: TGTGCCAGCAGCCGAACTCTGGTGGCGGGAGCGGCCTACGAGCAGTACTTC.

This chain uses TRBV12-3 or TRBV12-4 with TRBJ2-1, with 7 bases fitting TRBD2. J lost 6 bases, V lost 4 bases, and 3 bases had no gene match. The CDR3 extends over 13 amino acids. The CDR3 bases are TGTGCCAGCAGTTCTGGGACTATCAATGAGCAGTTCTTC. Its translation: CASSSGTINEQFF.

CDR3 residues: CASSVVGTRGYGYTF. The DNA for the CDR3 is TGTGCCAGCAGCGTAGTCGGGACTAGGGGCTATGGCTACACCTTC. The chain carries TRBV9 and TRBJ1-2, with D maybe TRBD1 (5 bases). V lost 0 bases and J lost 4, with 13 bases in between. The CDR3 length is 15 residues. Germline lookup yields CDR1 SGDLS and CDR2 YYNGEE.

The chain uses TRBV18 and TRBJ1-5; no clear D gene. Germline V gene data show CDR1 as KGHSH and CDR2 as LQKENI. The CDR3 is 12 amino acids. V lost 6 bases and J lost 0, with 3 bases in between. The CDR3 coding sequence is TGTGCCAGCTCCCATAGCAATCAGCCCCAGCATTTT. Protein sequence: CASSHSNQPQHF.

The gene calls are TRBV30 and TRBJ2-2, with TRBD1 matching over 7 bases. Germline V gene sequence: CDR1 GTSNPN, CDR2 SVGIG (reference sequence). The CDR3 has 14 residues. Trimming at V came to 2 bases and at J to 5 bases, leaving 5 bases not matched to a gene. Written as DNA, the CDR3 is TGTGCCTGGAGTAACAGGGGATATACCGGGGAGCTGTTTTTT. Translation gives CAWSNRGYTGELFF.

The sample holds many counts of this clone. The chain carries TRBV7-8 and TRBJ1-2, with 9 bases lining up with TRBD1. The CDR3 length is 14 residues. The ends lost 4 bases at V and 1 base at J; junction bases unmatched: 1. Germline CDR1 SGHVS, CDR2 FQNEAQ. The CDR3 sequence is CASSSGQGNYGYTF. The CDR3 DNA sequence: TGTGCCAGCAGCTCGGGACAGGGTAACTATGGCTACACCTTC.

The chain combines TRBV2 with TRBJ1-1, with D unresolved. Germline V CDR1 and CDR2: SNHLY, FYNNEI. The CDR3 has 12 amino acids. Trimming took 6 bases from V and 3 from J, leaving 8 bases between them. Here the CDR3 DNA reads TGTGCCAGCAGACGGAGGGACACTGAAGCTTTCTTT. This translates into CASRRRDTEAFF.

CDR3 bases: TGTGCCAGCAGCTTAACGGTGTCCACCGGGGAGCTGTTTTTT. Amino acid sequence: CASSLTVSTGELFF. The chain joins TRBV7-9 to TRBJ2-2; no clear D gene. CDR1 SEHNR and CDR2 FQNEAQ come from the germline V gene (reference sequence). CDR3 length: 14 amino acids. V dropped 2 bases and J dropped 4 bases, with 8 bases sitting between them.

This clone was recorded once. CDR3 bases: TGCGCCAGCAGCCGGACAGGGGGTACGGAGCTGTTTTTT. Translation gives CASSRTGGTELFF. The rearrangement uses TRBV5-1 and TRBJ2-2; TRBD1 aligns across 10 bases. The J segment lost 10 bases and the V segment lost 4 bases, leaving 4 bases of the junction unmatched. The CDR3 loop spans 13 amino acids. Germline CDR1 reads SGHRS; CDR2 reads YFSETQ.

The V gene is TRBV5-1, the J gene TRBJ2-5; D is perhaps TRBD2 (6 bases). The CDR3 runs 15 residues. V gave up 2 bases and J gave up 4 bases, with 15 bases separating them. The germline CDR1 and CDR2 sequences are SGHRS and YFSETQ. CDR3 protein: CASSFGGSGGETQYF. The CDR3 nucleotides are TGCGCCAGCAGCTTTGGCGGTAGCGGAGGAGAGACCCAGTACTTC.

The rearrangement joins TRBV7-3 to TRBJ2-1; 13 bases line up with TRBD2. The germline V gene has CDR1 SGHTA and CDR2 FQGTGA. The V and J ends lost 5 bases and 10 bases, in that order; junction bases with no gene match: 5. The CDR3 runs to 14 residues. The DNA of the CDR3 is TGTGCCAGCAGCACCGGGACTAGCGGGACGGAGCAGTTCTTC. This codes for CASSTGTSGTEQFF.

This sequence joins TRBV5-1 and TRBJ1-2; D is unclear. Trimming stripped 3 bases from V and 4 bases from J, with 16 bases between. Looked up from germline, CDR1 is SGHRS and CDR2 is YFSETQ. This CDR3 is built from 15 residues. CDR3 residues: CASSWAPDGTYGYTF. CDR3 nucleotides: TGCGCCAGCAGCTGGGCCCCCGACGGAACCTATGGCTACACCTTC.

This chain connects TRBV18 to TRBJ2-3; tentatively, D is TRBD1 (5 bases). CDR1 is KGHSH, CDR2 LQKENI, per germline. The V gene lost 2 bases and the J gene lost 4 bases, with 10 bases spanning the gap. The CDR3 is made up of 14 amino acids. The CDR3 nucleotides are TGTGCCAGCTCACCAGACCTAGGGGCAGATACGCAGTATTTT. This gives the protein CASSPDLGADTQYF.